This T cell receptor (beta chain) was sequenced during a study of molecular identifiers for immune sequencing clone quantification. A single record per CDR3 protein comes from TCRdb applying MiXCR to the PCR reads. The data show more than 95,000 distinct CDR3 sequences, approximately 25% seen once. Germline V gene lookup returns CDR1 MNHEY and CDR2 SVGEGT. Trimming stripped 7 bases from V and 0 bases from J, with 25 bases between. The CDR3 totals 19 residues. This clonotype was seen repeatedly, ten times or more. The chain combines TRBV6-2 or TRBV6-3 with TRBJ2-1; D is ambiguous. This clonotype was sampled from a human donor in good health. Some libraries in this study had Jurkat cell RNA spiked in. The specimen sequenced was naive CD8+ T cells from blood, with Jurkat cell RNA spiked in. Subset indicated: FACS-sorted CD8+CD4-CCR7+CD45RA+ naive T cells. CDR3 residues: CASNEPGPGSLLSYNEQFF. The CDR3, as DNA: TGTGCCAGCAATGAACCGGGCCCGGGCAGCCTTCTCTCCTACAATGAGCAGTTCTTC.